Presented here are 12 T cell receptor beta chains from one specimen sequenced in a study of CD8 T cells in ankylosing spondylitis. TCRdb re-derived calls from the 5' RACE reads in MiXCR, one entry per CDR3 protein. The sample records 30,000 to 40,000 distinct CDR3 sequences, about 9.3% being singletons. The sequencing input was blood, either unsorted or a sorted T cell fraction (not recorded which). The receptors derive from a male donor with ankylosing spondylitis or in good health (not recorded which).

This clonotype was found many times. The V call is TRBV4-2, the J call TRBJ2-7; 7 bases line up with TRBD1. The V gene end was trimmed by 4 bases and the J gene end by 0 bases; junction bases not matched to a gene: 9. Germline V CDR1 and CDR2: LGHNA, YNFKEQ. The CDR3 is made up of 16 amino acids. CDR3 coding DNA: TGTGCCAGCAGCCTAAAGGTCCAGGGGGTCTCCTACGAGCAGTACTTC. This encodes CASSLKVQGVSYEQYF.

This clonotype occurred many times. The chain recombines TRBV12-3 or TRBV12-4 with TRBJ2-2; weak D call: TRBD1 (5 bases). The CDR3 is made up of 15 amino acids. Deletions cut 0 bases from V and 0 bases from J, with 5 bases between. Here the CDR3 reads CASSLATANTGELFF. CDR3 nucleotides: TGTGCCAGCAGTTTAGCGACAGCGAACACCGGGGAGCTGTTTTTT.

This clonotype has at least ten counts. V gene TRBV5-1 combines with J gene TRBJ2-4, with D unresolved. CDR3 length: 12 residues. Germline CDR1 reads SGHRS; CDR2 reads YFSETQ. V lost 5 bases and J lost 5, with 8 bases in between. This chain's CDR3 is CASRESENIQYF. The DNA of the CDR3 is TGCGCCAGCAGAGAGTCAGAAAACATTCAGTACTTC.

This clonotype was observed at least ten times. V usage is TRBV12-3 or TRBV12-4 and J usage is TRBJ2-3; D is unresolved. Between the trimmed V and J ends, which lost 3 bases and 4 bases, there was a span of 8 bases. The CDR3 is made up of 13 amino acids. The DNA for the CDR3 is TGTGCCAGCAGTTTGCGAGAGTCAGATACGCAGTATTTT. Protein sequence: CASSLRESDTQYF.

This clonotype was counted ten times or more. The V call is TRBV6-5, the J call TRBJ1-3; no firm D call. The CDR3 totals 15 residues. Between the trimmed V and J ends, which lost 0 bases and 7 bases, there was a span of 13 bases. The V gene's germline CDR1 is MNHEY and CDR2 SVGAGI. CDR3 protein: CASSYSEGVGNTIYF. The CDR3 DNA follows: TGTGCCAGCAGTTACTCTGAGGGAGTAGGTAACACCATATATTTT.

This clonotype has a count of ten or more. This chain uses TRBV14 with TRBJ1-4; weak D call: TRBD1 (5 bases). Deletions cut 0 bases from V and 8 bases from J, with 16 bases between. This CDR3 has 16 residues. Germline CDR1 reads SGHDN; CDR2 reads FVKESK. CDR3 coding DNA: TGTGCCAGCAGCCAAGATCTGGGGGGAAGAAACGAAAAACTGTTTTTT. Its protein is CASSQDLGGRNEKLFF.

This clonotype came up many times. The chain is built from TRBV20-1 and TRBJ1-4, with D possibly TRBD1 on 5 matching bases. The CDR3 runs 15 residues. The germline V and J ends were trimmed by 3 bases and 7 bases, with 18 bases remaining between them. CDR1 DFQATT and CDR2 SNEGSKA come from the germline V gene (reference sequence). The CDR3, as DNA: TGCAGTGCTAGGGATGGGACGGAGGGGAGTGAAAAACTGTTTTTT. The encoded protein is CSARDGTEGSEKLFF.

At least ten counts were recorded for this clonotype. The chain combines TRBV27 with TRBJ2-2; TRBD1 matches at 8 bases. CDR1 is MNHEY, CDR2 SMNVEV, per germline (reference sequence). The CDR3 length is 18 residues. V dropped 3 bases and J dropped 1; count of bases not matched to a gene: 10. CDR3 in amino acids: CASSFLDRGTMNTGELFF. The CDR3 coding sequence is TGTGCCAGCAGTTTCCTCGACAGGGGAACGATGAACACCGGGGAGCTGTTTTTT.

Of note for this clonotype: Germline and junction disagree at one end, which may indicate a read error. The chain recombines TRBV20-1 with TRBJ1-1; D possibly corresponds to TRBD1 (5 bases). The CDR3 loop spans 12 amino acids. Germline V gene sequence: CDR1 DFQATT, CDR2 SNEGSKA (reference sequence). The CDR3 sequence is CSAPRVGTKAFF. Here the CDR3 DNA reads TGCAGTGCACCCAGGGTGGGCACTAAAGCTTTCTTT.

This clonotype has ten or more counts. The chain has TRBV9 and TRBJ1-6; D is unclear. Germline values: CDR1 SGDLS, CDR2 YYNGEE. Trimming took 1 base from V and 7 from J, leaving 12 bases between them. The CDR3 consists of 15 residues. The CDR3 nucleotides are TGTGCCAGCAGCGTATCTGGGGTGGAGAATTCACCCCTCCACTTT. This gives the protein CASSVSGVENSPLHF.

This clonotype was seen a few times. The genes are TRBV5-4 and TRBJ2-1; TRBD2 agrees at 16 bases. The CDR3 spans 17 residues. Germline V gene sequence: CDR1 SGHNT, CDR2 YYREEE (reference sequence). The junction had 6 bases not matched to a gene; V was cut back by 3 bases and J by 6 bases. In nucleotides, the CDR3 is TGTGCCAGCAGCTCGGGGACTAGCGGGAGGGCCGCCAATGAGCAGTTCTTC. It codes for CASSSGTSGRAANEQFF.

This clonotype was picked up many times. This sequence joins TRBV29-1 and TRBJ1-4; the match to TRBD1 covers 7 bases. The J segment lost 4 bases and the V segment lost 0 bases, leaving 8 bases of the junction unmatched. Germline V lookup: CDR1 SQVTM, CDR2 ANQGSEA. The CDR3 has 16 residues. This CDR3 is CSVEELRQGDNEKLFF. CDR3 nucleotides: TGCAGCGTTGAAGAACTTCGACAGGGCGATAATGAAAAACTGTTTTTT.